This TCR beta chain was captured in a study of blood T cell repertoires in COVID-19. The overall study: COVID-19 samples collected from the United States, Italy and Spain covered acute and convalescent phases. Nucleic acid was either cDNA or gDNA, and it came from T cells, B-cell-depleted T cells, or PBMCs.

Trimming left V 4 bases short and J 6 bases short, with 8 bases between. The CDR3 runs 12 residues. Germline loops: CDR1 SGHRS, CDR2 YFSETQ. Original methodology: Estimates of nucleated cell counts were drawn from the amplification of reference gene primers. Clones were read by immunoSEQ multiplex PCR, and TCRdb kept only the in-frame ones, dropping some. From that table come the V and J calls and clone size; the DNA was used to work out D and trimming. The profile shows fewer than 300,000 clones, 80% to 90% of them singletons. The origin of this receptor is an elderly man with acute or convalescent COVID-19. Material: peripheral blood. V usage is TRBV5-1 and J usage is TRBJ2-1, with a possible D match to TRBD2 (5 bases). The CDR3 coding sequence is TGCGCCAGCAGCGTCACTAGCAATGAGCAGTTCTTC. Residues: CASSVTSNEQFF. Full variable domain (outside the CDR3, taken from reference TRBV5-1 and TRBJ2-1): KAGVTQTPRYLIKTRGQQVTLSCSPISGHRSVSWYQQTPGQGLQFLFEYFSETQRNKGNFPGRFSGRQFSNSRSEMNVSTLELGDSALYLCASSVTSNEQFFGPGTRLTVL.